A selection of T cell receptor beta chains follows, all from one sample in a study of OX40 agonist ivuxolimab in advanced cancers. The repertoire was sequenced with immunoSEQ multiplex PCR; TCRdb's copy has only in-frame clones and lacks some. The data hold some 75,000 clones, with about 88% observed a single time. This specimen consisted of CD4+ or CD8+ T cells sorted from blood, obtained in a trial of the OX40 agonist ivuxolimab. Receptors originate from an adult with an advanced solid tumor such as melanoma, head and neck, liver or kidney cancer. The CDR3 runs from the conserved cysteine through the conserved F or W. Each record gives: D gene, clone size, V gene, J gene, CDR3 DNA, CDR3 protein. D genes are given only for firm matches. Not every row has a clone size; where given, it reads once, few, many or a size class.

D gene: TRBD1; clone size: -; V gene: TRBV30; J gene: TRBJ1-2; CDR3 DNA: TGTGCCTGGAGTGTGGGGACAGGGCTCAACTATGGCTACACCTTC; CDR3 protein: CAWSVGTGLNYGYTF
D gene: -; clone size: -; V gene: TRBV29-1; J gene: TRBJ1-1; CDR3 DNA: TGCAGCGTTGAACCCTTTGGAGCGGTGAACACTGAAGCTTTCTTT; CDR3 protein: CSVEPFGAVNTEAFF
D gene: TRBD2; clone size: -; V gene: TRBV7-3; J gene: TRBJ2-1; CDR3 DNA: TGTGCCAGCAGCTTCGAGCGGGGGCCCAATGAGCAGTTCTTC; CDR3 protein: CASSFERGPNEQFF
D gene: -; clone size: -; V gene: TRBV7-6; J gene: TRBJ2-5; CDR3 DNA: TGTGCCAGCAGCCCAATAGTTGGAGGGGGCCGAGAGACCCAGTACTTC; CDR3 protein: CASSPIVGGGRETQYF
D gene: -; clone size: -; V gene: TRBV29-1; J gene: TRBJ2-5; CDR3 DNA: TGCAGCGTTGCCACTACCCTGGAGACCCAGTACTTC; CDR3 protein: CSVATTLETQYF
D gene: -; clone size: -; V gene: TRBV6-6; J gene: TRBJ1-2; CDR3 DNA: TGTGCCAGCTCCCCTCCCCGACAGCTCAACTATGGCTACACCTTC; CDR3 protein: CASSPPRQLNYGYTF
D gene: -; clone size: -; V gene: TRBV7-9; J gene: TRBJ1-1; CDR3 DNA: TGTGCCAGCAGCTTAATCGGGACGAATAGTCCCGAAGCTTTCTTT; CDR3 protein: CASSLIGTNSPEAFF
D gene: TRBD1; clone size: -; V gene: TRBV7-9; J gene: TRBJ1-1; CDR3 DNA: TGTGCCAGCAGCCAAACCGACAGGGGACGAAAAGAGGCTTTCTTT; CDR3 protein: CASSQTDRGRKEAFF
D gene: TRBD2; clone size: -; V gene: TRBV30; J gene: TRBJ2-5; CDR3 DNA: TGTGCCATGGGAGGGACTAGCGTGGAGACCCAGTACTTC; CDR3 protein: CAMGGTSVETQYF
D gene: -; clone size: -; V gene: TRBV7-9; J gene: TRBJ1-1; CDR3 DNA: TGTGCCAGCAGCTTAAAGTTGGGGTCCATGAACACTGAAGCTTTCTTT; CDR3 protein: CASSLKLGSMNTEAFF
D gene: TRBD1; clone size: -; V gene: TRBV2; J gene: TRBJ2-3; CDR3 DNA: TGTGCCAGCAGAAGGGACAGGAACACAGATACGCAGTATTTT; CDR3 protein: CASRRDRNTDTQYF
D gene: -; clone size: once; V gene: TRBV28; J gene: TRBJ1-3; CDR3 DNA: TGTGCCAGCAGTAAGTCCTCTGGAAACACCATATATTTT; CDR3 protein: CASSKSSGNTIYF
D gene: -; clone size: -; V gene: TRBV5-1; J gene: TRBJ1-1; CDR3 DNA: TGCGCCAGCAGCTTGCCGGGACGTCTGAACACTGAAGCTTTCTTT; CDR3 protein: CASSLPGRLNTEAFF
D gene: TRBD1; clone size: -; V gene: TRBV28; J gene: TRBJ1-5; CDR3 DNA: TGTGCCAGCAGTTTTCTTGGAGACAGGGTAAATTTAAATAGCAATCAGCCCCAGCATTTT; CDR3 protein: CASSFLGDRVNLNSNQPQHF
D gene: TRBD1; clone size: -; V gene: TRBV4-1; J gene: TRBJ1-4; CDR3 DNA: TGCGCCAGCAGCCCCGGACAGGGGGCGATAGGTGAAAAACTGTTTTTT; CDR3 protein: CASSPGQGAIGEKLFF
D gene: TRBD1; clone size: -; V gene: TRBV7-7; J gene: TRBJ2-5; CDR3 DNA: TGTGCTAGCAGCTTAGGGACAGGGGCAGCGGAGACCCAGTACTTC; CDR3 protein: CASSLGTGAAETQYF
D gene: -; clone size: -; V gene: TRBV19; J gene: TRBJ1-3; CDR3 DNA: TGTGCCAGTAGTATCCGAAGGGGGTCTGGAAACACCATATATTTT; CDR3 protein: CASSIRRGSGNTIYF
D gene: TRBD1; clone size: -; V gene: TRBV6-5; J gene: TRBJ1-2; CDR3 DNA: TGTGCCAGCAGTCGGACAGGCCGCGGCTACACCTTC; CDR3 protein: CASSRTGRGYTF
D gene: -; clone size: -; V gene: TRBV5-4; J gene: TRBJ1-1; CDR3 DNA: TGTGCCAGCAGCCCCCTAGGTGGTGAAGCTTTCTTT; CDR3 protein: CASSPLGGEAFF
D gene: TRBD1; clone size: -; V gene: TRBV6-5; J gene: TRBJ1-1; CDR3 DNA: TGTGCCAGCAGTCCGGGGACAGGGGGCTACACTGAAGCTTTCTTT; CDR3 protein: CASSPGTGGYTEAFF
D gene: TRBD2; clone size: -; V gene: TRBV19; J gene: TRBJ2-7; CDR3 DNA: TGTGCCAGTAGTCTTTCGAGCGGGAGTGTTCTCTACGAGCAGTACTTC; CDR3 protein: CASSLSSGSVLYEQYF
D gene: -; clone size: -; V gene: TRBV7-2; J gene: TRBJ1-5; CDR3 DNA: TGTGCCAGCAGCCCTGACAGTAATCAGCCCCAGCATTTT; CDR3 protein: CASSPDSNQPQHF
D gene: -; clone size: once; V gene: TRBV7-6; J gene: TRBJ1-3; CDR3 DNA: TGTGCCAGCAGCTTAGCAGGAAGGCTCTCTGGAAACACCATATATTTT; CDR3 protein: CASSLAGRLSGNTIYF
D gene: TRBD1; clone size: -; V gene: TRBV4-1; J gene: TRBJ1-2; CDR3 DNA: TGCGCCAGCAGCCAAGTGGCGGACAGGAACTCTGGCTACACCTTC; CDR3 protein: CASSQVADRNSGYTF
D gene: TRBD1; clone size: -; V gene: TRBV5-4; J gene: TRBJ2-2; CDR3 DNA: TGTGCCAGCAGCTCATCATACGGACAGGGTGCAGTGTCCGGGGAGCTGTTTTTT; CDR3 protein: CASSSSYGQGAVSGELFF
D gene: -; clone size: -; V gene: TRBV11-3; J gene: TRBJ2-1; CDR3 DNA: TGTGCCAGCAGCTCTAGAGGCAGCTCCTACAATGAGCAGTTCTTC; CDR3 protein: CASSSRGSSYNEQFF
D gene: TRBD2; clone size: -; V gene: TRBV11-2; J gene: TRBJ2-1; CDR3 DNA: TGTGCCAGCAGCTTAGAAGTAGCGGGGGGGTACAATGAGCAGTTCTTC; CDR3 protein: CASSLEVAGGYNEQFF
D gene: TRBD2; clone size: -; V gene: TRBV10-3; J gene: TRBJ2-3; CDR3 DNA: TGTGCCATCAGAGGGGCTAGCGGGGTCGGGACAGATACGCAGTATTTT; CDR3 protein: CAIRGASGVGTDTQYF
D gene: -; clone size: -; V gene: TRBV14; J gene: TRBJ2-3; CDR3 DNA: TGTGCCAGCAGCCAAGAACTCCAAGGCACAGATACGCAGTATTTT; CDR3 protein: CASSQELQGTDTQYF
D gene: -; clone size: -; V gene: TRBV6-6; J gene: TRBJ1-3; CDR3 DNA: TGTGCCAGCATGGCCAGGAGCTCTGGAAACACCATATATTTT; CDR3 protein: CASMARSSGNTIYF
D gene: TRBD2; clone size: -; V gene: TRBV2; J gene: TRBJ2-5; CDR3 DNA: TGTGCCAGCAGCGGACTAGCGGGGGGCGCAGCCCAGGGTGAGACCCAGTACTTC; CDR3 protein: CASSGLAGGAAQGETQYF
D gene: TRBD2; clone size: -; V gene: TRBV15; J gene: TRBJ2-3; CDR3 DNA: TGTGCCACCAGCAGACCTACTAGCGGGAACACAGATACGCAGTATTTT; CDR3 protein: CATSRPTSGNTDTQYF
D gene: -; clone size: -; V gene: TRBV23-1; J gene: TRBJ1-2; CDR3 DNA: TGCGCCAGCCAAGGAGCAGGGTATTCCTATGGCTACACCTTC; CDR3 protein: CASQGAGYSYGYTF
D gene: -; clone size: -; V gene: TRBV19; J gene: TRBJ2-7; CDR3 DNA: TGTGCCAGTAGTATGCCCTCAATGAGGGACGAGCAGTACTTC; CDR3 protein: CASSMPSMRDEQYF
D gene: -; clone size: once; V gene: TRBV9; J gene: TRBJ1-2; CDR3 DNA: TGTGCCAGCAGCGTATCCGAGGTGGGTGGCTACACCTTC; CDR3 protein: CASSVSEVGGYTF
D gene: -; clone size: -; V gene: TRBV28; J gene: TRBJ1-3; CDR3 DNA: TGTGCCAGCAGTTTGTTAGGCTCTGGAAACACCATATATTTT; CDR3 protein: CASSLLGSGNTIYF
D gene: -; clone size: -; V gene: TRBV18; J gene: TRBJ2-7; CDR3 DNA: TGTGCCAGCTCACCAGAGAGGACTACCGACGAGCAGTACTTC; CDR3 protein: CASSPERTTDEQYF
D gene: -; clone size: once; V gene: TRBV7-2; J gene: TRBJ1-6; CDR3 DNA: TGTGCCAGCGTAAGCGGGGGTACTTCACCCCTCCACTTT; CDR3 protein: CASVSGGTSPLHF
D gene: -; clone size: -; V gene: TRBV9; J gene: TRBJ1-2; CDR3 DNA: TGTGCCAGCAGCGTAGACGGGGGAGAAACCTATGGCTACACCTTC; CDR3 protein: CASSVDGGETYGYTF
D gene: -; clone size: -; V gene: TRBV21-1; J gene: TRBJ1-1; CDR3 DNA: TGTGCCAGCAGCAAAAAGAACAGGTGGTCATCTACGGAAGCTTTCTTT; CDR3 protein: CASSKKNRWSSTEAFF
D gene: TRBD1; clone size: -; V gene: TRBV7-2; J gene: TRBJ2-5; CDR3 DNA: TGTGCCAGCAGCCAGCGGGCAGGGGGCAGGGAGACCCAGTACTTC; CDR3 protein: CASSQRAGGRETQYF
D gene: -; clone size: -; V gene: TRBV5-1; J gene: TRBJ2-7; CDR3 DNA: TGCGCCAGCAGCGAAGGGGGTAACTGGCCTGTAGGCGAGCAGTACTTC; CDR3 protein: CASSEGGNWPVGEQYF
D gene: -; clone size: -; V gene: TRBV19; J gene: TRBJ1-5; CDR3 DNA: TGTGCCAGTAGTAAAGACCCGGGGCCCCAGCATTTT; CDR3 protein: CASSKDPGPQHF
D gene: -; clone size: -; V gene: TRBV29-1; J gene: TRBJ2-3; CDR3 DNA: TGCAGCGTTGGGGCCCTAGATACGCAGTATTTT; CDR3 protein: CSVGALDTQYF
D gene: TRBD2; clone size: once; V gene: TRBV4-1; J gene: TRBJ2-1; CDR3 DNA: TGCGCCAGCAGCCAAGAACACACTAGCGGGAATACTGAGCAGTTCTTC; CDR3 protein: CASSQEHTSGNTEQFF
D gene: -; clone size: -; V gene: TRBV5-1; J gene: TRBJ2-7; CDR3 DNA: TGCGCCAGCAGCTTGGTATCCAGGGTGAGCGAGCAGTACTTC; CDR3 protein: CASSLVSRVSEQYF
D gene: -; clone size: -; V gene: TRBV29-1; J gene: TRBJ2-2; CDR3 DNA: TGCAGCGTTCCCGACTTAAGACTTGCCGGGGAGCTGTTTTTT; CDR3 protein: CSVPDLRLAGELFF
D gene: TRBD1; clone size: once; V gene: TRBV19; J gene: TRBJ1-4; CDR3 DNA: TGTGCCAGTAGTATAGGCCGGACAGGGGATGGCGAAAAACTGTTTTTT; CDR3 protein: CASSIGRTGDGEKLFF
D gene: -; clone size: -; V gene: TRBV10-2; J gene: TRBJ2-3; CDR3 DNA: TGCGCCAGCAGTGAGTCGAGAGGGACACCCAGCACAGATACGCAGTATTTT; CDR3 protein: CASSESRGTPSTDTQYF
D gene: -; clone size: -; V gene: TRBV5-1; J gene: TRBJ2-2; CDR3 DNA: TGCGCCAGCAGCTTGGTGCAGTCCTCCGGGGAGCTGTTTTTT; CDR3 protein: CASSLVQSSGELFF
D gene: -; clone size: -; V gene: TRBV5-1; J gene: TRBJ2-6; CDR3 DNA: TGCGCCAGCAGCGATCCGGGACGAACCTCTGGGGCCAACGTCCTGACTTTC; CDR3 protein: CASSDPGRTSGANVLTF
D gene: -; clone size: once; V gene: TRBV2; J gene: TRBJ1-1; CDR3 DNA: TGTGCCAGCAAGAAAAGGATGACAGACCAGAACACTGAAGCTTTCTTT; CDR3 protein: CASKKRMTDQNTEAFF
D gene: -; clone size: once; V gene: TRBV30; J gene: TRBJ1-1; CDR3 DNA: TGTGCCTGGAGTGTACATCACACCCGGAACACTGAAGCTTTCTTT; CDR3 protein: CAWSVHHTRNTEAFF
D gene: -; clone size: -; V gene: TRBV30; J gene: TRBJ2-7; CDR3 DNA: TGTGCCTGGAGTAGGGGACGGAGCTACGAGCAGTACTTC; CDR3 protein: CAWSRGRSYEQYF
D gene: TRBD1; clone size: -; V gene: TRBV7-2; J gene: TRBJ2-7; CDR3 DNA: TGTGCCAGCAGCCGATCCGGGACAGGGGCCTACGAGCAGTACTTC; CDR3 protein: CASSRSGTGAYEQYF
D gene: TRBD1; clone size: once; V gene: TRBV6-5; J gene: TRBJ1-2; CDR3 DNA: TGTGCCAGCAGTTCCCAGGGGGCCCACTATGGCTACACCTTC; CDR3 protein: CASSSQGAHYGYTF
D gene: -; clone size: -; V gene: TRBV18; J gene: TRBJ1-1; CDR3 DNA: TGTGCCAGCCTAGAGGGGCTGAACACTGAAGCTTTCTTT; CDR3 protein: CASLEGLNTEAFF